This entry lists 18 T cell receptor beta chains sequenced from one sample in a study of T cell responses to AZD1222 COVID-19 vaccine. Repertoires were generated with immunoSEQ multiplex PCR, while TCRdb's copy carries only in-frame clones and drops some. This table holds roughly 150,000 clones, 80% to 90% found once. The material was peripheral blood, obtained 28 days after the second AZD1222 dose. These receptors came from an adult who received the AZD1222 COVID-19 vaccine.

The rearrangement links TRBV28 to TRBJ1-2; 7 bases fit TRBD1. The germline V gene encodes CDR1 MDHEN and CDR2 SYDVKM. V lost 7 bases and J lost 4; bases outside the gene matches: 6. This CDR3 has 13 residues. The CDR3 region has the DNA TGTGCCAGCAACACCGGGACAGTCTATGGCTACACCTTC. This translates into CASNTGTVYGYTF.

V gene TRBV28 combines with J gene TRBJ2-6, with D uncertain. Trimming took 2 bases from V and 2 from J, leaving 7 bases between them. Germline CDR1 and CDR2: MDHEN and SYDVKM. The CDR3 has 15 amino acids. The CDR3 DNA sequence: TGTGCCAGCAGTTTAGGCCTAACTGGGGCCAACGTCCTGACTTTC. Encoded protein: CASSLGLTGANVLTF. The full variable domain, rest sourced from reference TRBV28 and TRBJ2-6, is DVKVTQSSRYLVKRTGEKVFLECVQDMDHENMFWYRQDPGLGLRLIYFSYDVKMKEKGDIPEGYSVSREKKERFSLILESASTNQTSMYLCASSLGLTGANVLTFGAGSRLTVL.

The chain employs TRBV10-1 and TRBJ1-4; TRBD1 matches 8 bases. This CDR3 region has 17 residues. Losses at the gene ends were 8 bases for V and 3 bases for J; bases not matched to a gene: 14. Germline V CDR1 and CDR2: WNHNN, SYGVQD (reference sequence). The CDR3 DNA follows: TGCGCCAGCCCAAAACGGGACAGGCGACTAGCTAATGAAAAACTGTTTTTT. Its translation is CASPKRDRRLANEKLFF.

The chain has TRBV18 and TRBJ2-7; 8 bases fit TRBD1. The CDR3 has 16 residues. Germline loops: CDR1 KGHSH, CDR2 LQKENI. Unmatched junction bases numbered 14, after V lost 3 bases and J lost 7 bases. The CDR3 region has the DNA TGTGCCAGCTCACCCGCCGACAGGGGCTTGAGTGGGGAGCAGTACTTC. Translating it yields CASSPADRGLSGEQYF.

This chain joins TRBV7-9 and TRBJ2-1, with D possibly being TRBD2 (6 bases). V was cut by 2 bases and J by 0 bases, with 20 bases left in between. Germline assignment: CDR1 SEHNR and CDR2 FQNEAQ (reference sequence). The CDR3 is 19 residues long. The CDR3 loop is CASSLTPSTWEVSYNEQFF. In DNA form, the CDR3 reads TGTGCCAGCAGCTTAACGCCCTCAACGTGGGAGGTCTCCTACAATGAGCAGTTCTTC.

V gene TRBV5-5 combines with J gene TRBJ1-4, with 7 bases fitting TRBD1. The germline gives CDR1 SGHKS, CDR2 YYEKEE (reference sequence). The J segment lost 8 bases and the V segment lost 0 bases, leaving 7 bases of the junction unmatched. The CDR3 contains 15 residues. The CDR3 coding sequence is TGTGCCAGCAGCTTGGCGGGACAGTTGGACGAAAAACTGTTTTTT. This gives the protein CASSLAGQLDEKLFF.

V and J are TRBV19 and TRBJ2-3; a weak D match, TRBD2 (7 bases). The germline V gene encodes CDR1 LNHDA and CDR2 SQIVND (reference sequence). The length of the CDR3 is 13 residues. Trimming stripped 7 bases from V and 3 bases from J, with 11 bases between. CDR3 region: CASMGGATDTQYF. CDR3 nucleotides: TGTGCCAGTATGGGGGGGGCGACAGATACGCAGTATTTT.

This chain joins TRBV5-1 and TRBJ2-2; 9 bases are a match to TRBD1. V lost 3 bases to trimming and J lost 1 base; unmatched junction nucleotides: 1. Germline loops: CDR1 SGHRS, CDR2 YFSETQ. The CDR3 has 15 residues. CDR3 sequence reads: CASSSGQGNTGELFF. CDR3 sequence (DNA): TGCGCCAGCAGCTCGGGACAGGGGAACACCGGGGAGCTGTTTTTT.

This clone was detected once. The CDR3 loop reads CASSQDQPGPYEQYF. The CDR3 DNA is TGCGCCAGCAGCCAAGATCAACCAGGGCCATACGAGCAGTACTTC. The V and J genes are TRBV4-3 and TRBJ2-7; possible D gene TRBD1, 5 bases. CDR1 and CDR2 from the germline V gene are LGHNA and YSLEER. V was cut by 0 bases and J by 4 bases, with 13 bases left in between. There are 15 residues in the CDR3.

The J gene is TRBJ2-5, the V gene TRBV18, with D unclear. The V gene lost 3 bases and the J gene lost 5 bases, with 16 bases spanning the gap. The CDR3 runs 15 residues. Germline CDR1 reads KGHSH; CDR2 reads LQKENI. The CDR3 coding sequence is TGTGCCAGCTCACCCCCTGGCTACGGCTCGGAGACCCAGTACTTC. It yields the protein CASSPPGYGSETQYF.

This clone has only a few counts. The gene calls are TRBV15 and TRBJ1-2; D gene unclear. The length of the CDR3 is 14 residues. Germline CDR1 LNHNV, CDR2 YYDKDF (reference sequence). The germline V and J ends were trimmed by 1 base and 4 bases, with 10 bases remaining between them. The CDR3 loop is CATSRGQTGYGYTF. CDR3 coding DNA: TGTGCCACCAGCAGAGGTCAGACCGGCTATGGCTACACCTTC. The whole variable domain, remainder taken from reference TRBV15 and TRBJ1-2, is DAMVIQNPRYQVTQFGKPVTLSCSQTLNHNVMYWYQQKSSQAPKLLFHYYDKDFNNEADTPDNFQSRRPNTSFCFLDIRSPGLGDTAMYLCATSRGQTGYGYTFGSGTRLTVV.

The chain is built from TRBV30 and TRBJ2-7; D perhaps matches TRBD2 (5 bases). Germline V CDR1 and CDR2: GTSNPN, SVGIG (reference sequence). The CDR3 is 13 amino acids. Trimming stripped 1 base from V and 2 bases from J, with 9 bases between. This CDR3 is CAWSGTGPYEQYF. In DNA form, the CDR3 reads TGTGCCTGGAGTGGGACTGGGCCCTACGAGCAGTACTTC.

This sequence joins TRBV19 and TRBJ2-3, with D uncertain. This CDR3 is 14 amino acids long. Trimming took off 1 base at V and 4 bases at J, with 9 bases between the two ends. Germline CDR1 LNHDA, CDR2 SQIVND (reference sequence). The CDR3 nucleotides are TGTGCCAGTAGTATAGTACCTGCCCCAGATACGCAGTATTTT. This sequence encodes CASSIVPAPDTQYF.

This clone was observed once. The chain is built from TRBV28 and TRBJ1-4; TRBD1 matches 7 bases. Looked up from germline, CDR1 is MDHEN and CDR2 is SYDVKM. The CDR3 extends over 12 amino acids. The V segment lost 6 bases and the J segment 8 bases; nucleotides outside the gene matches: 3. The CDR3 reads CASRGQVEKLFF. CDR3 DNA: TGTGCCAGCAGAGGACAGGTCGAAAAACTGTTTTTT. The full variable domain, completed using reference TRBV28 and TRBJ1-4, is DVKVTQSSRYLVKRTGEKVFLECVQDMDHENMFWYRQDPGLGLRLIYFSYDVKMKEKGDIPEGYSVSREKKERFSLILESASTNQTSMYLCASRGQVEKLFFGSGTQLSVL.

The chain links TRBV7-3 to TRBJ2-1; 13 nucleotides line up with TRBD2. With V trimmed by 5 bases and J by 5 bases, 6 bases remained unmatched. The length of the CDR3 is 16 residues. Looked up from germline, CDR1 is SGHTA and CDR2 is FQGTGA. The DNA of the CDR3 is TGTGCCAGCAGCCTAGGACTAGCGGGGGATAACAATGAGCAGTTCTTC. This codes for CASSLGLAGDNNEQFF.

This clone was seen many times. The chain uses TRBV20-1 and TRBJ1-4; 7 bases map to TRBD1. This CDR3 spans 15 amino acids. V lost 3 bases and J lost 7; bases outside the gene matches: 11. Germline lookup yields CDR1 DFQATT and CDR2 SNEGSKA (reference sequence). CDR3 sequence reads: CSASDDRVSTEKLFF. The DNA for the CDR3 is TGCAGTGCTAGTGACGACAGGGTTTCGACTGAAAAACTGTTTTTT.

The V call is TRBV9, the J call TRBJ1-2, with D tentatively TRBD1 (5 bases). The germline V gene encodes CDR1 SGDLS and CDR2 YYNGEE. Between the trimmed V and J ends, which lost 4 bases and 2 bases, there was a span of 9 bases. The CDR3 is 13 amino acids. This chain's CDR3 is CASSFRENYGYTF. CDR3 sequence (DNA): TGTGCCAGCAGCTTCAGGGAGAACTATGGCTACACCTTC.

The chain joins TRBV25-1 to TRBJ2-1; the match to TRBD1 covers 11 bases. CDR3 length: 16 amino acids. The germline V gene encodes CDR1 MGHDK and CDR2 SYGVNS. V shed 3 bases and J 4 bases; nucleotides not matched to a gene: 5. The CDR3 sequence: CASSDEDRGRYNEQFF. The CDR3 nucleotides are TGTGCCAGCAGTGACGAGGACAGGGGGCGATACAATGAGCAGTTCTTC.